This T cell receptor beta chain was captured in a study of CD8 T cells in ankylosing spondylitis. Study-wide results and caveats: According to the report, clones linked to the disease were significantly enriched in matched synovial fluid samples taken from ankylosing spondylitis patients. Characteristic of ankylosing spondylitis blood, it appeared, was a TCR beta motif comprising 7 to 9 highly homologous variants. Some of these motif variants have turned up before, in reports on reactive arthritis synovial fluid and blood.

This clonotype was seen a handful of times. No antigen is known for it. One end of the junction is discordant with germline, which a read error may explain. TCRdb reprocessed the 5' RACE reads via MiXCR and lists one record per CDR3 protein. The sample consists of a few hundred thousand distinct CDR3 sequences, 20% to 25% of them appearing once. Germline lookup yields CDR1 MGHDK and CDR2 SYGVNS. The CDR3 is 14 amino acids. This chain connects TRBV25-1 to TRBJ2-7, with 9 bases identical to TRBD1. This TCR came from a male donor with ankylosing spondylitis. Sequencing was performed on blood, either unsorted or a sorted T cell fraction (not recorded which). CDR3 protein: CATSGQGLDYEQYF. CDR3 sequence (DNA): TGTGCCACCAGTGGACAGGGGCTAGATTACGAGCAGTACTTC.